This TCR beta chain was identified in a study of shared clonotypes between healthy human individuals. Naive CD8 cells, CD45RO-negative and positively selected for CCR7, excluded terminally differentiated effector memory CD45RA+ cells. Genomic DNA per cell subset filled all wells of several immunoSEQ plates. The method was immunoSEQ multiplex PCR; TCRdb's version includes in-frame clones alone and lacks a portion of them. The table records some 2.1 million clones, over 85% of them present only once. CDR1 is SGHTA and CDR2 is FQGNSA in the germline V gene. V lost 3 bases and J lost 5; bases outside the gene matches: 8. The CDR3 spans 15 residues.

The clonotype comes from a man between 18 and 29 years old in good health. The chain is built from TRBV7-2 and TRBJ2-5; TRBD1 agrees at 8 bases. Sequencing was done on a sample of naive CD8+ T cells sorted from blood. For the CDR3, the DNA is TGTGCCAGCAGCTTGGGGACAGGTGGCTGGGAGACCCAGTACTTC. Translation gives CASSLGTGGWETQYF.